The sequence of this T cell receptor beta chain was determined in a study of blood T cell repertoires in COVID-19. In the study overall: Specimens from acute and convalescent COVID-19 originated in the United States, Italy and Spain. T cells, B-cell-depleted T cells, or PBMCs provided the cDNA or gDNA that served as material.

Per the germline V gene, CDR1 is SGHTA and CDR2 is FQGTGA. The CDR3 runs 13 residues. V lost 5 bases and J 8 bases, leaving 10 bases between the germline ends. In the source study's methods: By means of reference gene primer amplification, nucleated cell counts were estimated. Measured with immunoSEQ multiplex PCR; TCRdb has only the in-frame clones, and not every one. D and trimming were read from the DNA, whereas the V and J calls and clone size are those reported in that table. The sample shows about 140,000 clones, just over 85% of them seen only once. Sequencing was done on a sample of peripheral blood. The source is a woman aged 60-75 years with acute or convalescent COVID-19. V and J are TRBV7-3 and TRBJ1-6; no clear D gene. CDR3 bases: TGTGCCAGCAGCACTAGACGAGATTCACCCCTCCACTTT. This sequence encodes CASSTRRDSPLHF.